This is a list of T cell receptor beta chains from one sample in a study of blood T cell repertoires in COVID-19. Libraries were prepared by immunoSEQ multiplex PCR; TCRdb keeps only in-frame clonotypes and omits some of them. The sample includes some 250,000 clones, approximately 85% of them seen just once. The specimen sequenced was PBMCs or T cells enriched from blood (not recorded which). The origin of the receptors is a woman aged 50 to 65 who had recovered from COVID-19. Both conserved end residues are part of each CDR3. Each record gives: clone size, V gene, J gene, CDR3 protein. Some rows have no size entry. The others give once, few or many, or a class for an expanded clone.

size: .; V: TRBV6-5; J: TRBJ1-1; CDR3: CASRTGAVYTEAFF
size: once; V: TRBV6-5; J: TRBJ1-3; CDR3: CASRADRGSGNTIYF
size: .; V: TRBV15; J: TRBJ2-6; CDR3: CATSRAWDTKRSGANVLTF
size: .; V: TRBV9; J: TRBJ2-3; CDR3: CASSRILWTSGTDTQYF
size: .; V: TRBV6-5; J: TRBJ1-4; CDR3: CASRLQGHNEKLFF
size: few; V: TRBV5-1; J: TRBJ1-1; CDR3: CASSGDRGVDTEAFF
size: .; V: TRBV18; J: TRBJ1-1; CDR3: CASSPAQLRNTEAFF
size: .; V: TRBV9; J: TRBJ1-2; CDR3: CASSALSTGYTF
size: .; V: TRBV18; J: TRBJ2-7; CDR3: CASSPLPGFGSYEQYF
size: .; V: TRBV5-4; J: TRBJ1-2; CDR3: CASSGGIGSPGWVGYTF
size: .; V: TRBV28; J: TRBJ1-2; CDR3: CASSPPLNYGYTF
size: .; V: TRBV5-1; J: TRBJ2-3; CDR3: CASTQKDTQYF
size: .; V: TRBV4-2; J: TRBJ2-1; CDR3: CASSHEDSGSYNEQFF
size: .; V: TRBV10-1; J: TRBJ2-1; CDR3: CASSESGSGRTHNEQFF
size: .; V: TRBV27; J: TRBJ2-2; CDR3: CASSEGAREANTGELFF
size: .; V: TRBV5-1; J: TRBJ2-7; CDR3: CASSLPQLAGVSEQYF
size: .; V: TRBV6-5; J: TRBJ2-3; CDR3: CASPLSGSGTDTQYF
size: few; V: TRBV27; J: TRBJ2-7; CDR3: CASSFRFSYEQYF
size: .; V: TRBV6-5; J: TRBJ2-2; CDR3: CASQREGQAGELFF